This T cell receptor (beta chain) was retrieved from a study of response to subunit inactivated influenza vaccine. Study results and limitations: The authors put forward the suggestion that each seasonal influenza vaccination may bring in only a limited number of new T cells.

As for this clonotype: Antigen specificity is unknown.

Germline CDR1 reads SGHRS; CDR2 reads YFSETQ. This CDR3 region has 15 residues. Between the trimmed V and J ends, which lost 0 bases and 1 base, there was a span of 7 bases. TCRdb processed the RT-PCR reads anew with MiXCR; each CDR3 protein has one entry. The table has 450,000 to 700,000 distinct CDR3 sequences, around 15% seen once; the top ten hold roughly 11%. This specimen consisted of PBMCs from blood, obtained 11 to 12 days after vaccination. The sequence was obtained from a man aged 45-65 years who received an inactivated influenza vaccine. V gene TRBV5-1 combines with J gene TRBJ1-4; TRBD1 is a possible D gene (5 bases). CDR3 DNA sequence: TGCGCCAGCAGCTTGGGACAGCAAACTAATGAAAAACTGTTTTTT. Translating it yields CASSLGQQTNEKLFF.